Listed here are 30 T cell receptor beta chains from one sample, sequenced in a study of T cells in Graves' hyperthyroidism and ophthalmopathy (dated by TCRdb to about 2019). The library was prepared using multiplex PCR. The sequencing machine was an Illumina HiSeq 2000. Amplification of TCR beta CDR3 regions was carried out from RNA transcripts. The first round of RT-PCR for the TCR CDR3 was performed with the HTBI primer set and the Qiagen OneStep RT-PCR kit. TCRdb ran its own pipeline on the public reads, namely fastp trimming at Q25 and MiXCR clone calling, and kept in-frame beta chains. Entries are consolidated by CDR3 protein sequence, retaining the most common genes and DNA. For this sample the table gives about 600,000 distinct CDR3 sequences, of which around 15% were detected only once. The ten biggest clones cover about 3.5% of the sample. Sequenced material: blood. The receptors were sampled from a woman between 35 and 50 years old with Graves' ophthalmopathy.

There are many counts of this clonotype. V is TRBV2 and J is TRBJ2-3; a possible D gene is TRBD1 (6 bases). Per germline, CDR1 SNHLY and CDR2 FYNNEI. The V end was cut by 6 bases, the J end by 4 bases, with 11 bases between. The length of the CDR3 is 13 residues. The CDR3 here is CASSEQGADTQYF. In nucleotides, the CDR3 is TGTGCCAGCAGCGAACAGGGTGCAGATACGCAGTATTTT.

Many counts were recorded for this clonotype. The V call is TRBV6-1, the J call TRBJ1-1; D is undetermined. The germline V gene encodes CDR1 MNHNS and CDR2 SASEGT. The CDR3 loop spans 15 amino acids. V shed 2 bases and J shed 6 bases, with 16 bases lying between them. This chain's CDR3 is CASSEFVSGKAEAFF. The CDR3 DNA follows: TGTGCCAGCAGTGAATTTGTATCTGGGAAGGCTGAAGCTTTCTTT.

This chain uses TRBV6-5 with TRBJ1-6, with D unresolved. CDR3 size: 16 residues. Germline CDR1 MNHEY, CDR2 SVGAGI. The V gene lost 0 bases and the J gene lost 2 bases, with 8 bases spanning the gap. The CDR3 loop is CASSYSRAAYNSPLHF. CDR3 sequence (DNA): TGTGCCAGCAGTTACTCGCGGGCGGCCTATAATTCACCCCTCCACTTT.

Worth noting for this clonotype: A read error may be the cause here, since a much bigger clone is one base away. This chain links TRBV11-2 with TRBJ2-7; 7 nucleotides align to TRBD2. This CDR3 is 14 amino acids long. The germline CDR1 and CDR2 sequences are SGHAT and FQNNGV. Here the CDR3 reads CASNLFRGEGEQYF. The DNA for the CDR3 is TGTGCCAGCAACTTATTTCGAGGGGAGGGCGAGCAGTACTTC.

This clonotype was seen ten or more times. J is TRBJ1-1 and V is TRBV6-1; the D is unclear. This CDR3 contains 13 residues. The V end was cut by 5 bases, the J end by 0 bases, with 7 bases between. Germline CDR1 is MNHNS and CDR2 is SASEGT. The CDR3 here is CASSRAVNTEAFF. CDR3 nucleotide sequence: TGTGCCAGCAGTAGGGCGGTGAACACTGAAGCTTTCTTT.

In DNA, the CDR3 is TGCAGTGCTAGAGGACTGGCGGGGGGGCGAGATACGCAGTATTTT. It encodes CSARGLAGGRDTQYF. The rearrangement links TRBV20-1 to TRBJ2-3, with 9 bases aligning to TRBD2. After removal of 1 base from V and 5 bases from J, the junction contained 7 bases not matched to a gene. The germline gives CDR1 DFQATT, CDR2 SNEGSKA (reference sequence). The CDR3 covers 15 residues.

This clonotype was recorded many times. The V call is TRBV6-5, the J call TRBJ2-7; either TRBD1 or TRBD2 may fit D (5 bases each). Deletions cut 0 bases from V and 2 bases from J, with 17 bases between. This CDR3 contains 17 residues. The germline V gene has CDR1 MNHEY and CDR2 SVGAGI. DNA of the CDR3: TGTGCCAGCAGTTACTCGCTGGGGACGGACCCGCCCTACGAGCAGTACTTC. Protein: CASSYSLGTDPPYEQYF.

This clonotype has a count of ten or more. The chain couples TRBV5-1 to TRBJ1-5; D is uncertain. Between the trimmed V and J ends, which lost 0 bases and 8 bases, there was a span of 9 bases. The germline gives CDR1 SGHRS, CDR2 YFSETQ. The CDR3 length is 13 residues. For the CDR3, the DNA is TGCGCCAGCAGCTTGGCCGGGAAGGAGCCCCAGCATTTT. Amino acids: CASSLAGKEPQHF.

This clonotype was found a few times. The chain joins TRBV5-6 to TRBJ2-1, with TRBD1 as a possible D gene (5 bases). V was pared by 0 bases and J by 2 bases, with 9 bases between. This CDR3 has 15 residues. The germline gives CDR1 SGHDT, CDR2 YYEEEE. DNA of the CDR3: TGTGCCAGCAGCTTGGCCCTAGGGGCCTACAATGAGCAGTTCTTC. Its protein is CASSLALGAYNEQFF.

This clonotype was observed a handful of times. V usage is TRBV5-8 and J usage is TRBJ1-1, with 7 positions matching TRBD1. Germline V gene lookup returns CDR1 SGHTS and CDR2 YDEGEE. The CDR3 has 17 amino acids. Trimming took 0 bases from V and 0 from J; bases not matched to a gene: 8. CDR3 loop: CASSLEHRTGMNTEAFF. CDR3 DNA: TGTGCCAGCAGCTTGGAACACCGGACAGGCATGAACACTGAAGCTTTCTTT.

This clonotype was observed many times. The V call is TRBV2, the J call TRBJ1-1, with D possibly being TRBD1 (5 bases). The length of the CDR3 is 12 residues. In germline, CDR1 is SNHLY, CDR2 FYNNEI. Trimming left V 0 bases short and J 12 bases short, with 11 bases between. CDR3 sequence (DNA): TGTGCCAGCAGTGAAGCTGGCAGGGATTCTTTCTTT. This codes for CASSEAGRDSFF.

The CDR3 region has the DNA TGTGCCACCCGCCAATCTAGCGCGATACTTTACAATGAGCAGTTCTTC. This encodes CATRQSSAILYNEQFF. The rearrangement joins TRBV27 to TRBJ2-1; D possibly corresponds to TRBD2 (6 bases). CDR1 is MNHEY, CDR2 SMNVEV, per germline (reference sequence). The CDR3 sequence is 16 residues long. Trimming removed 10 bases at V and 4 bases at J, with 23 bases between.

Turning to this clonotype: The conserved final phenylalanine or tryptophan is absent from the CDR3, which likely points to a read error. This chain's CDR3 is CASSRSPHSGNTIYL. The CDR3 nucleotides read TGTGCCAGTAGCCGGTCACCGCACTCTGGAAACACCATATATCTT. The chain uses TRBV19 and TRBJ1-3; D unclear. The ends were cut back, 6 bases at V and 0 bases at J, with 12 bases in the middle. The CDR3 runs to 15 residues. The germline V gene has CDR1 LNHDA and CDR2 SQIVND (reference sequence).

At least ten counts were recorded for this clonotype. The V and J genes are TRBV10-3 and TRBJ2-3; 10 bases match TRBD1. The length of the CDR3 is 18 residues. V lost 5 bases to trimming and J lost 4 bases; unmatched junction nucleotides: 15. In germline, CDR1 is ENHRY, CDR2 SYGVKD. CDR3 bases: TGTGCCATCAGTCAGGTCCCGGGACAGGGGATGGGGGCAGATACGCAGTATTTT. It is translated as CAISQVPGQGMGADTQYF.

The chain recombines TRBV18 with TRBJ1-2, with D maybe TRBD1 (5 bases). The CDR3 consists of 15 residues. From germline, CDR1 is KGHSH and CDR2 LQKENI. Trimming removed 2 bases at V and 3 bases at J, with 13 bases between. For the CDR3, the DNA is TGTGCCAGCTCACCAGGGGGATCCGCGGACTATGGCTACACCTTC. Translating it yields CASSPGGSADYGYTF.

The genes are TRBV5-5 and TRBJ2-5; tentatively, D is TRBD1 or TRBD2 (5 bases each). With 3 bases removed from V and 3 bases from J, the gap between germline ends came to 12 bases. CDR1 and CDR2 from the germline V gene are SGHKS and YYEKEE (reference sequence). The CDR3 sequence is 14 residues long. The CDR3 DNA is TGTGCCAGCAGCTCCCCCGGGACGAAAGAGACCCAGTACTTC. It codes for CASSSPGTKETQYF. Using reference TRBV5-5 and TRBJ2-5 for the parts outside the CDR3, the full variable domain is DAGVTQSPTHLIKTRGQQVTLRCSPISGHKSVSWYQQVLGQGPQFIFQYYEKEERGRGNFPDRFSARQFPNYSSELNVNALLLGDSALYLCASSSPGTKETQYFGPGTRLLVL.

The rearrangement joins TRBV6-5 to TRBJ2-7; D might be TRBD1 (6 bases). The CDR3 contains 13 residues. V gave up 2 bases and J gave up 3 bases, with 8 bases separating them. The germline gives CDR1 MNHEY, CDR2 SVGAGI. The CDR3 DNA is TGTGCCAGCAGTTACCAGGACAGCTACGAGCAGTACTTC. This encodes CASSYQDSYEQYF.

Many counts were recorded for this clonotype. V and J are TRBV27 and TRBJ2-7; the D is unclear. The V gene lost 3 bases and the J gene lost 2 bases, with 8 bases spanning the gap. Looked up from germline, CDR1 is MNHEY and CDR2 is SMNVEV (reference sequence). The CDR3 has 13 amino acids. CDR3 sequence: CASSFGLTYEQYF. The CDR3 DNA sequence: TGTGCCAGCAGTTTTGGGCTAACCTACGAGCAGTACTTC.

This clonotype was observed at least ten times. The J gene is TRBJ2-7, the V gene TRBV3-1; TRBD2 agrees at 7 bases. This CDR3 is 16 amino acids long. The V gene end was trimmed by 1 base and the J gene end by 3 bases; junction bases not matched to a gene: 9. The germline CDR1 and CDR2 sequences are LGHDT and YNNKEL (reference sequence). Written as DNA, the CDR3 is TGTGCCAGCAGCCAAGGGCTCGGGACTAACGGCTACGAGCAGTACTTC. It codes for CASSQGLGTNGYEQYF.

This clonotype came up a few times. The J gene is TRBJ2-1, the V gene TRBV20-1; D may be TRBD2 (6 bases). Germline assignment: CDR1 DFQATT and CDR2 SNEGSKA (reference sequence). The CDR3 contains 14 residues. The germline V and J ends were trimmed by 5 bases and 3 bases, with 14 bases remaining between them. The DNA of the CDR3 is TGCAGTGCTCGGGGCGTGGGGGGCTACAATGAGCAGTTCTTC. It specifies CSARGVGGYNEQFF.

The rearrangement uses TRBV9 and TRBJ1-4; D call uncertain. This CDR3 region has 15 residues. Germline CDR1 is SGDLS and CDR2 is YYNGEE. Deletions cut 4 bases from V and 4 bases from J, with 14 bases between. The CDR3 DNA reads as TGTGCCAGCAGCCCCCAAGCTGGGTTTAATGAAAAACTGTTTTTT. It translates to CASSPQAGFNEKLFF.

The rearrangement joins TRBV24-1 to TRBJ1-5; unclear D gene. V was shortened by 4 bases and J by 5 bases, with 11 bases between the two germline ends. Per the germline V gene, CDR1 is KGHDR and CDR2 is SFDVKD. This CDR3 is built from 14 residues. The CDR3 sequence: CATSDGLGYQPQHF. As DNA, the CDR3 is TGTGCCACCAGTGACGGCCTTGGGTATCAGCCCCAGCATTTT.

The V gene is TRBV6-2 or TRBV6-3, the J gene TRBJ1-1, with D possibly TRBD1 on 5 matching bases. From germline, CDR1 is MNHEY and CDR2 SVGEGT. Trimming removed 8 bases at V and 4 bases at J, with 14 bases between. CDR3 length equals 13 residues. The CDR3 here is CASARVGSTEAFF. Written as DNA, the CDR3 is TGTGCCAGCGCCAGGGTAGGCAGCACTGAAGCTTTCTTT.

This clonotype was seen a few times. This chain links TRBV3-1 with TRBJ2-2, with TRBD1 matching 7 bases. The V gene end was trimmed by 4 bases and the J gene end by 6 bases; junction bases not matched to a gene: 8. The V gene's germline CDR1 is LGHDT and CDR2 YNNKEL (reference sequence). The CDR3 loop spans 15 amino acids. The CDR3 DNA reads as TGTGCCAGCAGCCTCCGGGACAGATTCTCCGGGGAGCTGTTTTTT. Its translation is CASSLRDRFSGELFF.

This clonotype was counted ten times or more. CDR3 nucleotide sequence: TGTGCCAGCAGTATACGTTCCATCCAGGGGATTATCACCCTTAGCAATCAGCCCCAGCATTTT. Translated, it gives CASSIRSIQGIITLSNQPQHF. The chain joins TRBV6-1 to TRBJ1-5, with a possible D match to TRBD1 (6 bases). Germline V lookup: CDR1 MNHNS, CDR2 SASEGT. This CDR3 has 21 amino acids. The V gene lost 5 bases and the J gene lost 0 bases, with 29 bases spanning the gap.

As regards this clonotype: This may arise from a read error, as a much more abundant clone is one base away. V and J are TRBV10-3 and TRBJ2-3; TRBD2 agrees at 9 bases. CDR1 and CDR2 (germline): ENHRY, SYGVKD. This CDR3 contains 17 residues. CDR3 residues: CAISDFLPSGTTNTQYF. Here the CDR3 DNA reads TGTGCCATCAGTGATTTTTTGCCTAGCGGGACCACAAATACGCAGTATTTT.

This chain connects TRBV6-6 to TRBJ1-5; 8 nucleotides agree with TRBD1. The CDR3 loop spans 19 amino acids. V lost 0 bases to trimming and J lost 1 base; unmatched junction nucleotides: 11. CDR1 and CDR2 from the germline V gene are MNHNY and SVGAGI (reference sequence). This CDR3 is CASSYSIPATGVSNQPQHF. The DNA for the CDR3 is TGTGCCAGCAGTTACTCGATCCCCGCGACAGGGGTCAGCAATCAGCCCCAGCATTTT.

This clonotype was found many times. CDR3 DNA: TGTGCCAGCGAGTCGACAGCAAACACCGGGGAGCTGTTTTTT. Protein sequence: CASESTANTGELFF. The chain uses TRBV18 and TRBJ2-2; tentatively, D is TRBD1 (5 bases). The CDR3 spans 14 residues. V was shortened by 8 bases and J by 2 bases, with 12 bases between the two germline ends. CDR1 and CDR2 (germline): KGHSH, LQKENI.

The J gene is TRBJ1-2, the V gene TRBV7-8; D gene uncertain. This CDR3 spans 13 amino acids. The germline V and J ends were trimmed by 1 base and 8 bases, with 11 bases remaining between them. Germline loops: CDR1 SGHVS, CDR2 FQNEAQ. The CDR3 loop reads CASSLGVTWGYTF. Here the CDR3 DNA reads TGTGCCAGCAGCTTAGGAGTCACATGGGGCTACACCTTC.

As concerns this clonotype: Just one base apart from a much larger clone, this may be a read error. The rearrangement uses TRBV14 and TRBJ2-1; D uncertain. Germline assignment: CDR1 SGHDN and CDR2 FVKESK. With 0 bases removed from V and 13 bases from J, the gap between germline ends came to 16 bases. The CDR3 is made up of 14 amino acids. Written as DNA, the CDR3 is TGTGCCAGCAGCCAAGATCTTTTTCAGATTGATCAGTTCTTC. Translated: CASSQDLFQIDQFF.